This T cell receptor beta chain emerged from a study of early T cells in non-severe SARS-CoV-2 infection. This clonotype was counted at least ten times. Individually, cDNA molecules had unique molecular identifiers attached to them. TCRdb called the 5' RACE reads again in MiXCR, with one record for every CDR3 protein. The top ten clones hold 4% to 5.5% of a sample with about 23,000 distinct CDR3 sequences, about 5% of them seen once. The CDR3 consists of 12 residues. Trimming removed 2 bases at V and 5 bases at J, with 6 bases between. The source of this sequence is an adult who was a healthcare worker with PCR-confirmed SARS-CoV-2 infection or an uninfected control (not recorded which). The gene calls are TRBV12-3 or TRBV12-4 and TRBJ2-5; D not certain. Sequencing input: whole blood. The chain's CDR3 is CASSLIEETQYF. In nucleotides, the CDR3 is TGTGCCAGCAGTTTAATAGAGGAGACCCAGTACTTC.